This T cell receptor (beta chain) was sequenced for a study of shared clonotypes between healthy human individuals. The overall study: There were three CD4 naive, three CD4 memory, two CD8 naive and one CD8 memory plates per donor. The study's findings and limits: Sharing across a few donors was seen in 4% to 6.5% of naive CD4 clonotypes.

How the authors handled the data: Quality scores were absent from the junction-only immunoSEQ sequences, so filtering differed. Repertoires were generated with immunoSEQ multiplex PCR, while TCRdb's copy carries only in-frame clones and drops some. The V and J calls and clone size were taken over from that table, and D and trimming were inferred from the DNA. The table lists millions of clones, approximately 95% of them singletons. The V segment lost 3 bases and the J segment 5 bases; nucleotides outside the gene matches: 4. CDR3 size: 15 residues. The germline gives CDR1 SGHRS, CDR2 YFSETQ. None of the donors, who were healthy HIV-negative adults, had recently had acute infections or vaccinations. Worth noting for this clone: Its antigen is as yet unknown.

The sequence was obtained from a man aged 18 to 30 in good health. Sequencing was carried out using naive CD4+ T cells sorted from blood. Sample subset: CD45RA+ positively selected. J is TRBJ1-4 and V is TRBV5-1; TRBD1 agrees at 10 bases. The CDR3 spells CASSSWTGGNEKLFF. CDR3 DNA: TGCGCCAGCAGCTCCTGGACAGGGGGAAATGAAAAACTGTTTTTT.